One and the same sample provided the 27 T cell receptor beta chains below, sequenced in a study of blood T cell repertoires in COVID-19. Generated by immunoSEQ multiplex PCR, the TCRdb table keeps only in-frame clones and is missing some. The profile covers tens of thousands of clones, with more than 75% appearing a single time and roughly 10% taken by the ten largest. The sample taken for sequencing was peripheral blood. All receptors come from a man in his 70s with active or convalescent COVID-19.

Written as DNA, the CDR3 is TGTGCCAGCAGTTTAGACAGAAAAGGCACTGAAGCTTTCTTT. Its translation: CASSLDRKGTEAFF. The V call is TRBV27, the J call TRBJ1-1; perhaps TRBD1 as D (5 bases). Germline V gene sequence: CDR1 MNHEY, CDR2 SMNVEV (reference sequence). The V gene lost 2 bases and the J gene lost 4 bases, with 11 bases spanning the gap. This CDR3 contains 14 residues.

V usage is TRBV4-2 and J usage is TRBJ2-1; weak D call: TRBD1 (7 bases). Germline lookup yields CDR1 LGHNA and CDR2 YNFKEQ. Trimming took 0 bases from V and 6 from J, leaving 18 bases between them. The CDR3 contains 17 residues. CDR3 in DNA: TGTGCCAGCAGCCAAGATATTTGGCTCCAGGGGGGCAATGAGCAGTTCTTC. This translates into CASSQDIWLQGGNEQFF.

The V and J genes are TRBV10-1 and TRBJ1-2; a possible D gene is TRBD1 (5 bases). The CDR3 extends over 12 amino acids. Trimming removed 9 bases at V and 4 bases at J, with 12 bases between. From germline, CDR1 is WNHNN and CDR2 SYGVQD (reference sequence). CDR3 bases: TGCGCCAGGGTGGGGGACTCCTATGGCTACACCTTC. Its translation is CARVGDSYGYTF.

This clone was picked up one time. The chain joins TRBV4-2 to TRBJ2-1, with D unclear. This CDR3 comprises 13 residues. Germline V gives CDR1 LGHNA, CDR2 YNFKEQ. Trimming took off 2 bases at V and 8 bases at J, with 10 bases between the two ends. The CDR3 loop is CASSQRASDEQFF. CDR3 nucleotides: TGTGCCAGCAGCCAACGAGCTTCCGATGAGCAGTTCTTC.

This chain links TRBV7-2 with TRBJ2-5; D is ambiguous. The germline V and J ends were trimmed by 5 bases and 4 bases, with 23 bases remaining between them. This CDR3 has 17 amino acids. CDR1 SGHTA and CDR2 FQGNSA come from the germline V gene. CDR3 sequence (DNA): TGTGCCAGCAGCCCACGGATCCGCCGAGGAAGTACAGAGACCCAGTACTTC. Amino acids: CASSPRIRRGSTETQYF.

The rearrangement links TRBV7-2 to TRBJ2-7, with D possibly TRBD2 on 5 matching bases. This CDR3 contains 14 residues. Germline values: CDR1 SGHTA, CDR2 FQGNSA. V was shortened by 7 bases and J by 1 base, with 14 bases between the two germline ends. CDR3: CASNRDGPSYEQYF. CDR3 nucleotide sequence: TGTGCCAGCAACCGGGATGGACCATCCTACGAGCAGTACTTC. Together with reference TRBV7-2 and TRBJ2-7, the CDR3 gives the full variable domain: GAGVSQSPSNKVTEKGKDVELRCDPISGHTALYWYRQSLGQGLEFLIYFQGNSAPDKSGLPSDRFSAERTGGSVSTLTIQRTQQEDSAVYLCASNRDGPSYEQYFGPGTRLTVT.

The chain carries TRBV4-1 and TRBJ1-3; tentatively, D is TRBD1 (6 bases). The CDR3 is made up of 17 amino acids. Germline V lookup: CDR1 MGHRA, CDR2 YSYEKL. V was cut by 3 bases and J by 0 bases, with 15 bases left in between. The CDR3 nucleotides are TGCGCCAGCAGCCAGGATGACAGGCCCAACTCTGGAAACACCATATATTTT. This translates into CASSQDDRPNSGNTIYF.

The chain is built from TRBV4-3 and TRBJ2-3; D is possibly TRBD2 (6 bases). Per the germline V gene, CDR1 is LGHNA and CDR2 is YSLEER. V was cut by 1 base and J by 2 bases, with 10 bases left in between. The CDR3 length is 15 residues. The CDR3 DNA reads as TGCGCCAGCAGCCAAGCCGGGACTCCCACAGATACGCAGTATTTT. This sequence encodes CASSQAGTPTDTQYF.

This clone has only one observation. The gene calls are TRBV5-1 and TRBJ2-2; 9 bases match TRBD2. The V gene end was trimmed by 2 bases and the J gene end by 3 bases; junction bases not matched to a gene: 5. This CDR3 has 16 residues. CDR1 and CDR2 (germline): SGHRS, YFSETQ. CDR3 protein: CASSLIAGVDTGELFF. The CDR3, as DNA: TGCGCCAGCAGCTTAATAGCGGGAGTCGACACCGGGGAGCTGTTTTTT.

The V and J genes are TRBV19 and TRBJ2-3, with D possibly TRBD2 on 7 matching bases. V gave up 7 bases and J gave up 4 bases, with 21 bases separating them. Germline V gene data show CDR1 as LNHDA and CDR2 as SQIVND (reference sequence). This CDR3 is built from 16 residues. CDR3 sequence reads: CASTEGGRGIPDTQYF. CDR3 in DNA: TGTGCCAGTACCGAGGGGGGGCGAGGGATCCCAGATACGCAGTATTTT. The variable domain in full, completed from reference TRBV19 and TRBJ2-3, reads DGGITQSPKYLFRKEGQNVTLSCEQNLNHDAMYWYRQDPGQGLRLIYYSQIVNDFQKGDIAEGYSVSREKKESFPLTVTSAQKNPTAFYLCASTEGGRGIPDTQYFGPGTRLTVL.

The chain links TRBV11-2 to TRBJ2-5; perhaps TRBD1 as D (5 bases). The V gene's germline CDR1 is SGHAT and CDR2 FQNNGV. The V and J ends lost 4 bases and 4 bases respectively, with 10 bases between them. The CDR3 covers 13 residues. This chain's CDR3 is CASSSTGAETQYF. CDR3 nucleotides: TGTGCCAGCAGCTCAACAGGCGCAGAGACCCAGTACTTC.

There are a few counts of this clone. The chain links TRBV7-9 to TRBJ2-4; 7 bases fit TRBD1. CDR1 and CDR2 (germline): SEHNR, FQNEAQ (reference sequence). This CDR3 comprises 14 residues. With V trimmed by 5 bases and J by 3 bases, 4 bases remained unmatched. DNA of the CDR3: TGTGCCAGCAGCCAGACAGGGAGCAAAAACATTCAGTACTTC. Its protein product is CASSQTGSKNIQYF.

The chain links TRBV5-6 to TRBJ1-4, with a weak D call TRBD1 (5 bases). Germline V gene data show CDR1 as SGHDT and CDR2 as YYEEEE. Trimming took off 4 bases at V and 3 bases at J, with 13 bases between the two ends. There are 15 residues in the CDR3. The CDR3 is CASSGLGPANEKLFF. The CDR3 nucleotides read TGTGCCAGCAGCGGCCTGGGGCCGGCTAATGAAAAACTGTTTTTT.

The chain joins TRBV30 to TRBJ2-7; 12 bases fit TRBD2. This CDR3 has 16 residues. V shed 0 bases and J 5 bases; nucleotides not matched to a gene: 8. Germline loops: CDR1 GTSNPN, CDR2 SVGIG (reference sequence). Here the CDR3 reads CAWSVRLAGGIHEQYF. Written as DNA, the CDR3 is TGTGCCTGGAGTGTACGGCTAGCGGGAGGGATCCACGAGCAGTACTTC.

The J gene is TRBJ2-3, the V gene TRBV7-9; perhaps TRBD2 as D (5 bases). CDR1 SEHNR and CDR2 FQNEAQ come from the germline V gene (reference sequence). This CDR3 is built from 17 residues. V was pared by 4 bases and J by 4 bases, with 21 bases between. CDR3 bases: TGTGCCAGCAGCTCTACAGACGGGGTTTCGGGTCCAGATACGCAGTATTTT. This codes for CASSSTDGVSGPDTQYF.

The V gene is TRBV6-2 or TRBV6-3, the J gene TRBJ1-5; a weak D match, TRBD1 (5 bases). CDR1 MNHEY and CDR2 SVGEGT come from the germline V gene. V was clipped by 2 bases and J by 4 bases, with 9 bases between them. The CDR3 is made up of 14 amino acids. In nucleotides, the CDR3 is TGTGCCAGCAGTTACCTGGGGGGGAATCAGCCCCAGCATTTT. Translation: CASSYLGGNQPQHF.

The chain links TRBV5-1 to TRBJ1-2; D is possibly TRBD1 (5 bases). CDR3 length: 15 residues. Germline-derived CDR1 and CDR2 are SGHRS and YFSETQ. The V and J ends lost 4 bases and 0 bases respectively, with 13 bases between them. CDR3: CASSMTATSNYGYTF. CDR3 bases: TGCGCCAGCAGCATGACAGCAACCTCTAACTATGGCTACACCTTC.

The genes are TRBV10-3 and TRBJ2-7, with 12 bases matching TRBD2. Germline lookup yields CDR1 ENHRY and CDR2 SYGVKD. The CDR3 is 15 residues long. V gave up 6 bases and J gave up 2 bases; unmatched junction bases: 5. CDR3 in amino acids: CAISQGLAGAYEQYF. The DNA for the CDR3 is TGTGCCATCAGCCAGGGACTAGCGGGTGCCTACGAGCAGTACTTC.

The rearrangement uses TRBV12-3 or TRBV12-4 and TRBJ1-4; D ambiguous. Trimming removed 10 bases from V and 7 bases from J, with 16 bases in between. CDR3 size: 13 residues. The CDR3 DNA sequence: TGTGCCACCAAGGTGCTCCGGGGTGAAAAACTGTTTTTT. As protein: CATKVLRGEKLFF.

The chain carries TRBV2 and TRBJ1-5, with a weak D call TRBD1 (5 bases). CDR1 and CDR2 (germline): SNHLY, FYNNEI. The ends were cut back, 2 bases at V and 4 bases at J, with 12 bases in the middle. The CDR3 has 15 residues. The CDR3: CASSEIAGRNQPQHF. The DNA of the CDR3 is TGTGCCAGCAGTGAAATCGCAGGGCGTAATCAGCCCCAGCATTTT.

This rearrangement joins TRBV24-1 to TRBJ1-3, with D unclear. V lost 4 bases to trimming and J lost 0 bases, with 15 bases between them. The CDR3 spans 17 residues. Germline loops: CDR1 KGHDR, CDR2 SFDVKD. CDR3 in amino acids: CATSDAPGAASGNTIYF. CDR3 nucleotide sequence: TGTGCCACCAGTGACGCTCCCGGTGCCGCCTCTGGAAACACCATATATTTT.

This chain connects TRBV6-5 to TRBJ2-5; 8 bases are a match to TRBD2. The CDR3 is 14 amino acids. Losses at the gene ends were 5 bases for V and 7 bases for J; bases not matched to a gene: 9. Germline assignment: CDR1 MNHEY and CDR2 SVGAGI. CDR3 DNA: TGTGCCAGCAGTAAGAGCGGGACTAGGGGGACCCAGTACTTC. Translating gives CASSKSGTRGTQYF.

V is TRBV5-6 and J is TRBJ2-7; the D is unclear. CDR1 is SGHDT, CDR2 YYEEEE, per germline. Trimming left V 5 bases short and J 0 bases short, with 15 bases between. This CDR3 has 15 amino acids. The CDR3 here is CASSATGGSSYEQYF. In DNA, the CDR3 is TGTGCCAGCAGTGCCACTGGCGGAAGCTCCTACGAGCAGTACTTC.

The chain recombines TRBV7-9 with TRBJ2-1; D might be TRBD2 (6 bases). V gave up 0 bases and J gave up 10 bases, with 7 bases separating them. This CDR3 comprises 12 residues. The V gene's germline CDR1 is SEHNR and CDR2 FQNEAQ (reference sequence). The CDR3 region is CASSLAGGEQFF. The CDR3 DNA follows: TGTGCCAGCAGCTTAGCGGGAGGCGAGCAGTTCTTC.

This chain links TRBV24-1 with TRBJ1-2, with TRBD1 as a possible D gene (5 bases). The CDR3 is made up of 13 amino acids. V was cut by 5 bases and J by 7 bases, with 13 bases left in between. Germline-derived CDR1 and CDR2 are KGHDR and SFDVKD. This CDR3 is CATSGSIGGGYTF. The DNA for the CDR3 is TGTGCCACCAGTGGAAGTATCGGGGGTGGCTACACCTTC.

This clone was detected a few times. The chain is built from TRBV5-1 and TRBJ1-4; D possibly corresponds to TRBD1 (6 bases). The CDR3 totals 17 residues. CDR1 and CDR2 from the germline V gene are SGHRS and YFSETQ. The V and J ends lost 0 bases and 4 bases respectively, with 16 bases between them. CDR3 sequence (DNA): TGCGCCAGCAGCTTGGGGGGCAGGGGAATCGGTAATGAAAAACTGTTTTTT. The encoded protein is CASSLGGRGIGNEKLFF.

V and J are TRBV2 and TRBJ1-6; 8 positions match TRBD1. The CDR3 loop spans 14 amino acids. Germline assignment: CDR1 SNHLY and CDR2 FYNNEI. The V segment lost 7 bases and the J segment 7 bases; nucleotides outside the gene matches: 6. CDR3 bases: TGTGCCAGCAACCGACAGGGGATAAATTCACCCCTCCACTTT. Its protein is CASNRQGINSPLHF.